The 19 T cell receptor beta chains below were found in one sample sequenced in a study of CD8+CD57+ T cells in acquired aplastic anemia. The study profiled TCR beta VDJ and CDR3 using genomic DNA as template. TCRdb reprocessed the reads via MiXCR and lists one record per CDR3 protein. The table includes over 250,000 distinct CDR3 sequences, approximately 60% detected once. Patients chosen for sequencing had CD8+CD57+ cells that had expanded, as shown by flow cytometry. The material sequenced was sorted CD4+, CD8+, or CD8+CD57+ T cells (not recorded which) from PBMCs. The receptors come from a human donor with aplastic anemia.

In its sample, this clonotype was seen a few times. The chain employs TRBV20-1 and TRBJ1-5; a possible D gene is TRBD1 (5 bases). Germline V gene sequence: CDR1 DFQATT, CDR2 SNEGSKA (reference sequence). Trimming stripped 6 bases from V and 2 bases from J, with 11 bases between. CDR3 size: 13 residues. The CDR3 coding sequence is TGCAGTGCCGAAGGGGACGGCAATCAGCCCCAGCATTTT. This codes for CSAEGDGNQPQHF.

This clonotype was detected many times. The chain carries TRBV6-6 and TRBJ2-5; D is possibly TRBD1 or TRBD2 (6 bases each). The length of the CDR3 is 13 residues. Germline V lookup: CDR1 MNHNY, CDR2 SVGAGI (reference sequence). Trimming removed 8 bases at V and 5 bases at J, with 15 bases between. The CDR3 sequence: CASRPGAPETQYF. The CDR3 bases are TGTGCCAGCCGCCCGGGGGCTCCGGAGACCCAGTACTTC.

This clonotype has just a few counts. The chain employs TRBV12-3 or TRBV12-4 and TRBJ2-7; 10 nucleotides match TRBD1. V was clipped by 5 bases and J by 0 bases; unmatched bases: 4. The CDR3 runs to 15 residues. CDR3 DNA: TGTGCCAGCAGTCCGGGACAGGGGATCTCCTACGAGCAGTACTTC. Translated: CASSPGQGISYEQYF.

The chain employs TRBV5-6 and TRBJ2-1, with TRBD1 matching 7 bases. This CDR3 spans 15 amino acids. CDR1 is SGHDT, CDR2 YYEEEE, per germline. J lost 4 bases, V lost 4 bases, and 8 bases had no gene match. The CDR3 protein is CASSRPPGQYNEQFF. CDR3 DNA sequence: TGTGCCAGCAGCCGCCCTCCGGGACAGTACAATGAGCAGTTCTTC. Drawing the rest from reference TRBV5-6 and TRBJ2-1, the complete variable domain is DAGVTQSPTHLIKTRGQQVTLRCSPKSGHDTVSWYQQALGQGPQFIFQYYEEEERQRGNFPDRFSGHQFPNYSSELNVNALLLGDSALYLCASSRPPGQYNEQFFGPGTRLTVL.

The chain links TRBV2 to TRBJ1-6, with D uncertain. Trimming shortened V by 4 bases and J by 13 bases, and 20 bases separated the two germline ends. CDR1 and CDR2 (germline): SNHLY, FYNNEI. The CDR3 is 15 residues long. The CDR3 spells CASSAVRTLSEPLHF. In DNA form, the CDR3 reads TGTGCCAGCAGTGCGGTAAGGACGTTGTCGGAGCCCCTCCACTTT.

V and J are TRBV4-3 and TRBJ2-3; D is possibly TRBD1 (5 bases). The germline gives CDR1 LGHNA, CDR2 YSLEER. V was shortened by 2 bases and J by 2 bases, with 8 bases between the two germline ends. CDR3 length: 14 residues. Here the CDR3 DNA reads TGCGCCAGCAGCCAACTGACAGCCACAGATACGCAGTATTTT. Encoded protein: CASSQLTATDTQYF.

This clonotype was seen ten or more times. The chain joins TRBV18 to TRBJ2-7, with D possibly being TRBD2 (6 bases). The CDR3 sequence is 15 residues long. Germline CDR1 and CDR2: KGHSH and LQKENI. The V end was cut by 3 bases, the J end by 2 bases, with 14 bases between. This CDR3 is CASSPAREGAYEQYF. The CDR3 DNA is TGTGCCAGCTCACCGGCGCGGGAAGGGGCCTACGAGCAGTACTTC.

The V gene is TRBV2, the J gene TRBJ2-1, with a weak D call TRBD2 (6 bases). There are 15 residues in the CDR3. The germline gives CDR1 SNHLY, CDR2 FYNNEI. V was shortened by 2 bases and J by 2 bases, with 10 bases between the two germline ends. The CDR3 loop reads CASSEKGLAYNEQFF. In DNA, the CDR3 is TGTGCCAGCAGTGAAAAGGGACTTGCCTACAATGAGCAGTTCTTC.

V usage is TRBV7-9 and J usage is TRBJ2-7; 12 bases align to TRBD1. This CDR3 spans 15 amino acids. The V and J ends lost 0 bases and 7 bases, in that order; junction bases with no gene match: 4. The germline CDR1 and CDR2 sequences are SEHNR and FQNEAQ (reference sequence). CDR3 protein: CASSLAGTGGEEQYF. In DNA form, the CDR3 reads TGTGCCAGCAGCTTAGCTGGGACAGGGGGCGAAGAGCAGTACTTC. The full variable domain, rest sourced from reference TRBV7-9 and TRBJ2-7, is DTGVSQNPRHKITKRGQNVTFRCDPISEHNRLYWYRQTLGQGPEFLTYFQNEAQLEKSRLLSDRFSAERPKGSFSTLEIQRTEQGDSAMYLCASSLAGTGGEEQYFGPGTRLTVT.

This clonotype was seen more than once but under ten times. This chain joins TRBV24-1 and TRBJ2-5, with D possibly being TRBD1 (6 bases). Germline CDR1 KGHDR, CDR2 SFDVKD. V was pared by 4 bases and J by 2 bases, with 13 bases between. CDR3 length: 15 residues. In nucleotides, the CDR3 is TGTGCCACCAGTGACTACCGACAGGCTCAAGAGACCCAGTACTTC. Encoded protein: CATSDYRQAQETQYF.

J is TRBJ1-1 and V is TRBV19; possible D gene TRBD1, 5 bases. CDR1 LNHDA and CDR2 SQIVND come from the germline V gene (reference sequence). Trimming took off 4 bases at V and 5 bases at J, with 20 bases between the two ends. The CDR3 consists of 16 residues. The CDR3 bases are TGTGCCAGTAGTACCTCGGGGCTAGGAATAGGGACTGAAGCTTTCTTT. This gives the protein CASSTSGLGIGTEAFF. The entire variable domain, with the rest obtained from reference TRBV19 and TRBJ1-1, is as follows: DGGITQSPKYLFRKEGQNVTLSCEQNLNHDAMYWYRQDPGQGLRLIYYSQIVNDFQKGDIAEGYSVSREKKESFPLTVTSAQKNPTAFYLCASSTSGLGIGTEAFFGQGTRLTVV.

This clonotype was observed at least ten times. The chain links TRBV20-1 to TRBJ1-2, with TRBD1 identical over 9 bases. The CDR3 is made up of 14 amino acids. Germline CDR1 is DFQATT and CDR2 is SNEGSKA (reference sequence). Losses at the gene ends were 5 bases for V and 7 bases for J; bases not matched to a gene: 11. DNA of the CDR3: TGCAGTGCTGAGCGACAGGGGGTTGTTTTTGGCTACACCTTC. It yields the protein CSAERQGVVFGYTF.

CDR3 residues: CSARTGLGDTQYF. The CDR3 region has the DNA TGCAGTGCTAGGACAGGGTTGGGAGATACGCAGTATTTT. The gene calls are TRBV20-1 and TRBJ2-3, with 7 bases matching TRBD1. The CDR3 loop spans 13 amino acids. The J segment lost 5 bases and the V segment lost 3 bases, leaving 5 bases of the junction unmatched. Per the germline V gene, CDR1 is DFQATT and CDR2 is SNEGSKA (reference sequence).

A few counts support this clonotype. The chain joins TRBV7-2 to TRBJ1-1; D might be TRBD1 (5 bases). CDR1 is SGHTA, CDR2 FQGNSA, per germline. The CDR3 extends over 14 amino acids. V shed 2 bases and J shed 1 base, with 8 bases lying between them. Written as DNA, the CDR3 is TGTGCCAGCAGCTTAAAGAGGGGGAACACTGAAGCTTTCTTT. Its translation: CASSLKRGNTEAFF.

This clonotype was picked up a small number of times. This chain connects TRBV7-8 to TRBJ2-7, with D perhaps being TRBD1 or TRBD2 (5 bases each). Trimming took 2 bases from V and 0 from J, leaving 14 bases between them. CDR1 is SGHVS, CDR2 FQNEAQ, per germline. The CDR3 has 16 amino acids. CDR3 nucleotides: TGTGCCAGCAGCTTATGGGGAGCTGGGGGCTCCTACGAGCAGTACTTC. Residues: CASSLWGAGGSYEQYF.

The V and J genes are TRBV7-2 and TRBJ1-4; D not resolved. The CDR3 covers 12 residues. Per germline, CDR1 SGHTA and CDR2 FQGNSA. Trimming left V 5 bases short and J 8 bases short, with 9 bases between. In DNA, the CDR3 is TGTGCCAGCAGCATATTCGGGGAAAAACTGTTTTTT. Amino acid sequence: CASSIFGEKLFF.

This clonotype showed up just once. The chain uses TRBV7-9 and TRBJ2-2, with D tentatively TRBD1 or TRBD2 (6 bases each). Germline lookup yields CDR1 SEHNR and CDR2 FQNEAQ (reference sequence). The length of the CDR3 is 17 residues. Trimming removed 1 base from V and 8 bases from J, with 20 bases in between. The CDR3: CASSLETHGGRRGELFF. The CDR3 DNA follows: TGTGCCAGCAGCTTAGAAACCCATGGGGGGCGGAGGGGGGAGCTGTTTTTT.

This clonotype was observed at least ten times. V gene TRBV24-1 combines with J gene TRBJ2-3, with D unclear. The V and J ends lost 0 bases and 0 bases respectively, with 6 bases between them. This CDR3 comprises 15 residues. The germline CDR1 and CDR2 sequences are KGHDR and SFDVKD. CDR3 bases: TGTGCCACCAGTGATTTGACAGTAAGCACAGATACGCAGTATTTT. Its protein is CATSDLTVSTDTQYF.

The sample holds many counts of this clonotype. The chain has TRBV10-3 and TRBJ2-7; a weak D match, TRBD2 (6 bases). Germline assignment: CDR1 ENHRY and CDR2 SYGVKD. The CDR3 length is 14 residues. Trimming pared 0 bases from V and 7 bases from J, leaving 13 bases between. DNA for the CDR3: TGTGCCATCAGTGAGTCAGCTGATGGGGGGGAGCAGTACTTC. This encodes CAISESADGGEQYF.